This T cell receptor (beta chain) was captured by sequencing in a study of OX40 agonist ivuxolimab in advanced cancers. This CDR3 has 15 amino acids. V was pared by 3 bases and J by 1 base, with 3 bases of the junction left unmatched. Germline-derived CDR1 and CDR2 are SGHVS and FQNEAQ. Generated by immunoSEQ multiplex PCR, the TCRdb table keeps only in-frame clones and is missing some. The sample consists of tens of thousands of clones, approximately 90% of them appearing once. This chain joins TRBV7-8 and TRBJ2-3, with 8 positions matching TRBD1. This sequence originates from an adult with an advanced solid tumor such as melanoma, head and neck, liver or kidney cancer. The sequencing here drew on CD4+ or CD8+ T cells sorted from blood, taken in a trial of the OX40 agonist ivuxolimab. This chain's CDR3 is CASSLQGAGTDTQYF. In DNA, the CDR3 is TGTGCCAGCAGCTTGCAGGGGGCCGGCACAGATACGCAGTATTTT.